This TCR beta chain was documented in a study of control samples from healthy donors and cancer patients. Produced via immunoSEQ multiplex PCR; TCRdb's table is partial and in-frame only. The data hold around 51,000 clones, with 85% to 90% observed a single time. The CDR3 extends over 12 amino acids. CDR1 and CDR2 (germline): MDHEN, SYDVKM. V shed 5 bases and J shed 5 bases, with 9 bases lying between them. The TCR was taken from a man aged 50 to 59 with head and neck cancer. Sequencing was carried out using PBMCs. This chain links TRBV28 with TRBJ1-1; no definite D call. The CDR3 spells CASSPSETEAFF. The CDR3 DNA sequence: TGTGCCAGCAGTCCATCTGAAACTGAAGCTTTCTTT. The full variable domain, completed using reference TRBV28 and TRBJ1-1, is DVKVTQSSRYLVKRTGEKVFLECVQDMDHENMFWYRQDPGLGLRLIYFSYDVKMKEKGDIPEGYSVSREKKERFSLILESASTNQTSMYLCASSPSETEAFFGQGTRLTVV.